These 17 T cell receptor beta chains were sequenced from one sample in a study of T cells in Graves' hyperthyroidism and ophthalmopathy. There were TCR beta CDR3 regions amplified from RNA transcripts. The HTBI primer set was used in a first-round RT-PCR of the TCR CDR3. One entry per CDR3 protein results from TCRdb running MiXCR on the multiplex PCR reads. The sample lists some 550,000 distinct CDR3 sequences, around 15% occurring once. Input material: blood. Receptor source: a middle-aged woman with Graves' ophthalmopathy.

The rearrangement uses TRBV19 and TRBJ1-2; D is possibly TRBD1 (6 bases). From germline, CDR1 is LNHDA and CDR2 SQIVND (reference sequence). This CDR3 region has 15 residues. V was trimmed by 4 bases and J by 4 bases, leaving 16 bases between them. CDR3 coding DNA: TGTGCCAGTAGTACAGGGACAAGTCTCTTCTATGGCTACACCTTC. Its protein is CASSTGTSLFYGYTF.

The chain employs TRBV6-2 or TRBV6-3 and TRBJ2-3, with D unclear. CDR3 size: 15 residues. Trimming took off 6 bases at V and 0 bases at J, with 13 bases between the two ends. The V gene's germline CDR1 is MNHEY and CDR2 SVGEGT. CDR3 coding DNA: TGTGCCAGCAGCCACCGGGTCCCTAGCACAGATACGCAGTATTTT. Protein: CASSHRVPSTDTQYF.

This clonotype has a handful of counts. The V and J genes are TRBV19 and TRBJ1-5; TRBD1 matches at 7 bases. The CDR3 runs 16 residues. Germline values: CDR1 LNHDA, CDR2 SQIVND (reference sequence). Trimming at V came to 4 bases and at J to 6 bases, leaving 12 bases not matched to a gene. CDR3 DNA: TGTGCCAGTAGTACCGCCGGGACAGCCCTTTTTCAGCCCCAGCATTTT. Residues: CASSTAGTALFQPQHF.

V is TRBV5-4 and J is TRBJ2-1; the match to TRBD1 covers 9 bases. V was clipped by 2 bases and J by 9 bases; unmatched bases: 9. There are 15 residues in the CDR3. Per germline, CDR1 SGHNT and CDR2 YYREEE (reference sequence). The CDR3 sequence: CASSLLQGANGEQFF. The CDR3 DNA follows: TGTGCCAGCAGCTTATTACAGGGGGCTAACGGTGAGCAGTTCTTC.

This clonotype was found many times. This sequence joins TRBV4-1 and TRBJ2-1; D unresolved. This CDR3 has 14 residues. V was clipped by 0 bases and J by 7 bases, with 10 bases between them. Germline loops: CDR1 MGHRA, CDR2 YSYEKL. CDR3 sequence reads: CASSQDFNVNEQFF. CDR3 DNA: TGCGCCAGCAGCCAAGACTTCAACGTGAATGAGCAGTTCTTC.

V gene TRBV27 combines with J gene TRBJ2-1; maybe TRBD1 (5 bases). This CDR3 is 16 amino acids long. In germline, CDR1 is MNHEY, CDR2 SMNVEV (reference sequence). Trimming shortened V by 3 bases and J by 1 base, and 13 bases separated the two germline ends. The DNA for the CDR3 is TGTGCCAGCAGTTTGACAGCCCGATTATCCTACAATGAGCAGTTCTTC. It encodes CASSLTARLSYNEQFF.

This clonotype was counted at least ten times. V is TRBV5-1 and J is TRBJ2-3; D gene ambiguous. Germline V CDR1 and CDR2: SGHRS, YFSETQ. V lost 2 bases to trimming and J lost 6 bases, with 10 bases between them. CDR3 size: 13 residues. The DNA for the CDR3 is TGCGCCAGCAGCTTAGGAGCACCGGATACGCAGTATTTT. Its protein is CASSLGAPDTQYF.

The chain carries TRBV28 and TRBJ1-4, with a possible D match to TRBD1 (5 bases). CDR1 is MDHEN and CDR2 is SYDVKM in the germline V gene. The CDR3 is made up of 15 amino acids. The V end was cut by 3 bases, the J end by 7 bases, with 15 bases between. DNA of the CDR3: TGTGCCAGCAGTTTCGGCGGGGGTCAAAGTGAAAAACTGTTTTTT. Protein: CASSFGGGQSEKLFF.

This clonotype was counted at least ten times. The chain joins TRBV28 to TRBJ2-7; perhaps TRBD2 as D (6 bases). Looked up from germline, CDR1 is MDHEN and CDR2 is SYDVKM. The ends were cut back, 6 bases at V and 4 bases at J, with 19 bases in the middle. This CDR3 has 15 amino acids. The DNA for the CDR3 is TGTGCCAGCAGCACACAGATGTCGGGAGTGTACGAGCAGTACTTC. Protein sequence: CASSTQMSGVYEQYF.

The rearrangement links TRBV6-2 or TRBV6-3 to TRBJ2-7; D perhaps matches TRBD1 (5 bases). Germline lookup yields CDR1 MNHEY and CDR2 SVGEGT. This CDR3 has 15 amino acids. V lost 2 bases, J lost 6 bases, and 17 bases lay in between. This chain's CDR3 is CASSYAVDRVGEQYF. CDR3 nucleotides: TGTGCCAGCAGTTACGCCGTCGACAGAGTCGGCGAGCAGTACTTC.

The chain couples TRBV7-8 to TRBJ1-5; TRBD1 is a possible D gene (6 bases). The CDR3 consists of 14 residues. CDR1 is SGHVS and CDR2 is FQNEAQ in the germline V gene. V was pared by 4 bases and J by 5 bases, with 12 bases between. The CDR3 region is CASSSPGGHQPQHF. The CDR3 DNA reads as TGTGCCAGCAGCTCCCCGGGGGGCCATCAGCCCCAGCATTTT.

This clonotype was counted between two and nine times. The rearrangement links TRBV7-8 to TRBJ1-3, with 7 bases fitting TRBD1. In germline, CDR1 is SGHVS, CDR2 FQNEAQ. The CDR3 has 15 residues. Trimming removed 5 bases from V and 4 bases from J; junction bases left unmatched: 8. CDR3 sequence (DNA): TGTGCCAGCAGCCTGACACAGGGGACGGGAAACACCATATATTTT. Its translation is CASSLTQGTGNTIYF.

The chain carries TRBV5-1 and TRBJ2-7, with 7 bases that match TRBD1. V was pared by 2 bases and J by 3 bases, with 11 bases of the junction left unmatched. Germline loops: CDR1 SGHRS, CDR2 YFSETQ. The CDR3 length is 16 residues. The CDR3: CASSLNRDSPLYEQYF. Written as DNA, the CDR3 is TGCGCCAGCAGCTTAAACCGGGACAGCCCCCTCTACGAGCAGTACTTC.

This clonotype was observed a handful of times. The chain carries TRBV27 and TRBJ1-3; D unclear. The CDR3 runs to 14 residues. The V gene lost 5 bases and the J gene lost 2 bases, with 10 bases spanning the gap. Per germline, CDR1 MNHEY and CDR2 SMNVEV (reference sequence). In DNA form, the CDR3 reads TGTGCCAGCAGTCCCTTGAGTCCTGGAAACACCATATATTTT. Translation gives CASSPLSPGNTIYF.

The V and J genes are TRBV4-1 and TRBJ1-5, with TRBD1 identical over 8 bases. V was pared by 0 bases and J by 7 bases, with 5 bases of the junction left unmatched. The CDR3 extends over 15 amino acids. The germline V gene encodes CDR1 MGHRA and CDR2 YSYEKL. CDR3 in amino acids: CASSQDGTGWQPQHF. The CDR3 DNA reads TGCGCCAGCAGCCAAGATGGGACAGGATGGCAGCCCCAGCATTTT.

This clonotype has at least ten counts. The chain joins TRBV7-2 to TRBJ2-3; D is possibly TRBD2 (5 bases). This CDR3 is built from 15 residues. Per the germline V gene, CDR1 is SGHTA and CDR2 is FQGNSA. Trimming left V 8 bases short and J 0 bases short, with 15 bases between. The CDR3 DNA sequence: TGTGCCAGCGGTCCAGGAGGCCTGAGCACAGATACGCAGTATTTT. Its protein is CASGPGGLSTDTQYF.

This clonotype was seen repeatedly, ten times or more. V usage is TRBV7-8 and J usage is TRBJ1-1; D may be TRBD1 (6 bases). The V end was cut by 3 bases, the J end by 2 bases, with 16 bases between. The CDR3 totals 16 residues. CDR1 and CDR2 (germline): SGHVS, FQNEAQ. The CDR3 sequence: CASSFLRGGLNTEAFF. As DNA, the CDR3 is TGTGCCAGCAGCTTTCTCCGGGGGGGCTTAAACACTGAAGCTTTCTTT.